The sequence of this T cell receptor (beta chain) was determined in a study of identical twins. Whole-study results and caveats: Invariant cells of the MAIT and iNKT types might have partly distorted the zero-insertion analyses. Abundant cord blood beta clonotypes carried fewer insertions; memory repertoires showed none.

Template switching created a universal primer site, and the cDNA included unique molecular identifiers. TCRdb passed the 5' RACE reads through MiXCR, listing each CDR3 protein once. The sample has 450,000 to 650,000 distinct CDR3 sequences; more than 9% are singletons. Points on this clonotype: No antigen is known for it.

Healthy Caucasians provided all donations. V was clipped by 9 bases and J by 4 bases, with 24 bases between them. The CDR3 has 16 residues. CDR1 is MNHEY and CDR2 is SMNVEV in the germline V gene (reference sequence). These records were also assigned to another study, of yellow fever vaccine responses in identical twins.

Sequenced sample: PBMCs. This chain joins TRBV27 and TRBJ2-5; tentatively, D is TRBD1 or TRBD2 (7 bases each). This sequence originates from a young woman in good health. The CDR3 DNA reads TGTGCCAGTTCCCCGACAGGGAGGGCGTGGGGAGAGACCCAGTACTTC. Protein: CASSPTGRAWGETQYF.